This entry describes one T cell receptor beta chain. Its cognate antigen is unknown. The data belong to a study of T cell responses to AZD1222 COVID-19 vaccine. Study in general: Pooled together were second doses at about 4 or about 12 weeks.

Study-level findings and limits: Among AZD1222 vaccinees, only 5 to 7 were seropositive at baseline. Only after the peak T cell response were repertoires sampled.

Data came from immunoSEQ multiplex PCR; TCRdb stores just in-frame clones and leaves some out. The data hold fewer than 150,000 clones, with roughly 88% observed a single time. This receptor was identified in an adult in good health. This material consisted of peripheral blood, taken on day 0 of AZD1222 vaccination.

The CDR3 loop reads CASSTLYEQYF. The DNA of the CDR3 is TGTGCCAGCAGTACCTTGTACGAGCAGTACTTC. The rearrangement uses TRBV27 and TRBJ2-7; unclear D gene. This CDR3 spans 11 amino acids. V lost 5 bases and J lost 4, with 6 bases in between. Germline loops: CDR1 MNHEY, CDR2 SMNVEV (reference sequence).